A selection of T cell receptor beta chains follows, all from one sample in a study of CXCR3 chemokines and chemotherapy response in bladder cancer. TCRdb recomputed calls from the PCR reads with MiXCR, one row per CDR3 protein. Of about 5,000 distinct CDR3 sequences listed, about an eighth are singletons. This specimen was taken from a patient whose treatment included neoadjuvant chemotherapy. The receptor set was obtained from a human donor with bladder cancer that responded to neoadjuvant chemotherapy. Each CDR3 is given without its conserved first and last residue.

V gene	CDR3 protein
TRBV5-4	ASRTSDNTGELF
TRBV9	ASSVVGLAANEQF
TRBV19	ASSIVDSPNNEQF
TRBV18	ASSPPGTGTDTQY
TRBV12-3/TRBV12-4	ASSWRNEQF
TRBV5-4	ASSFLAGNNEQF
TRBV14	ASSQESSIPSTDTQY
TRBV6-2/TRBV6-3	ASSWTSGREGEQF
TRBV20-1	SATRLVRETQY
TRBV27	ASSFAGMKYGYT
TRBV24-1	ATSDSGQGTYNEQF
TRBV20-1	SARGQRLVVNEQF
TRBV7-3	ASSLFAGITDTQY
TRBV6-6	ASSYSGQGGEKLF
TRBV11-2	ASSIGQGPPSKATDTQY
TRBV12-3/TRBV12-4	ASSSTGGKDEQF
TRBV29-1	SVEIRTGQPQH
TRBV5-4	ASSLARTISSYNEQF
TRBV6-1	ASSAMSRNNSPLH
TRBV11-2	ASSRQTGGDTEAF
TRBV24-1	ATSDLDRSEAF
TRBV6-1	ASSEEPWTGRTPRETQY
TRBV12-3/TRBV12-4	ASSLTSGRDIQY
TRBV6-1	ASNPVKIEQY
TRBV11-3	ASSLGAAAIVTDTQY
TRBV6-5	ASSYFQGGSGYT
TRBV19	ASSAGTGTGAYEQY
TRBV18	ASSPLGAATQY
TRBV4-2	ASSHPTADTQY
TRBV29-1	SAQEGEQF
TRBV6-2/TRBV6-3	ASMYNYGYT
TRBV10-3	AISESREGHEQY
TRBV18	ASSLGPTSTDTQY
TRBV11-3	ATSQGNTEAF
TRBV6-2/TRBV6-3	ASTLGVTNTEAF
TRBV14	ASSERRGGENTGELF
TRBV29-1	SVGGLAGAITDTQY
TRBV19	ASSPGQNTGELF
TRBV29-1	SVERLGYGYT
TRBV19	ASSINGGQGVTVRQY
TRBV7-2	ASSLNIGEQF
TRBV10-3	AISEPVGGGGNEQF
TRBV5-6	ASSLGGDSYEQY
TRBV18	ASSPGQGTYEQY
TRBV30	ACTEGTSGRTLSYNEQF
TRBV29-1	SVDIGPNEQY
TRBV7-2	ASSLLGGSYNEQF
TRBV29-1	SVVGKQETQY
TRBV6-2/TRBV6-3	ASSYHQGQPQH
TRBV7-9	ASSSQGLNTEAF
TRBV9	ASTVRQGGTDTQY
TRBV30	AWSRQVREQY
TRBV18	ASSPIGTGAKNTEAF
TRBV20-1	SAREGTSGNNEQF
TRBV7-2	ASSLGGSGNTIY
TRBV12-3/TRBV12-4	ASRIDRDSPLH
TRBV20-1	SATEGSRHTGELF